The count of the clone carrying this T cell receptor (beta chain) is one. This CDR3 has 14 residues. V lost 3 bases, J lost 4 bases, and 10 bases lay in between. Germline CDR1 reads LNHDA; CDR2 reads SQIVND (reference sequence). This specimen belongs to a study of blood T cell repertoires in COVID-19. Libraries were prepared by immunoSEQ multiplex PCR; TCRdb keeps only in-frame clonotypes and omits some of them. The sample lists under 300,000 clones, around nine tenths seen once, with roughly 2% in the top ten. The receptor's source is a woman between 40 and 55 years old who had recovered from COVID-19. This chain uses TRBV19 with TRBJ1-5; D uncertain. Specimen: peripheral blood. The CDR3 reads CASSMRQKNQPQHF. CDR3 bases: TGTGCCAGTAGTATGCGGCAGAAGAATCAGCCCCAGCATTTT.